Following are 2 T cell receptor beta chains from one sample sequenced in a study of blood T cell repertoires in COVID-19. Using immunoSEQ multiplex PCR, the repertoire was profiled, and TCRdb retains in-frame clones only, with some absent. The sample lists 160,000 or so clones; 87% were seen once. Specimen: peripheral blood. The source is a woman in her sixties or seventies with COVID-19, enrolled during active disease.

The chain recombines TRBV19 with TRBJ2-2, with 7 nucleotides matching TRBD1. V lost 4 bases, J lost 4 bases, and 3 bases stayed unmatched. This CDR3 contains 14 residues. The germline V gene has CDR1 LNHDA and CDR2 SQIVND (reference sequence). CDR3 DNA sequence: TGTGCCAGTAGTACGGGACAGCTCACCGGGGAGCTGTTTTTT. This encodes CASSTGQLTGELFF. The full variable domain, its missing parts supplied by reference TRBV19 and TRBJ2-2, is DGGITQSPKYLFRKEGQNVTLSCEQNLNHDAMYWYRQDPGQGLRLIYYSQIVNDFQKGDIAEGYSVSREKKESFPLTVTSAQKNPTAFYLCASSTGQLTGELFFGEGSRLTVL.

V is TRBV19 and J is TRBJ2-2, with 8 bases identical to TRBD1. The length of the CDR3 is 14 residues. Germline CDR1 reads LNHDA; CDR2 reads SQIVND (reference sequence). The J segment lost 6 bases and the V segment lost 3 bases, leaving 3 bases of the junction unmatched. CDR3 residues: CASSITGGPGELFF. The DNA for the CDR3 is TGTGCCAGTAGTATCACAGGGGGTCCCGGGGAGCTGTTTTTT.